Listed below are T cell receptor beta chains from one sample, sequenced in a study of regulatory T cells in long-lasting Graves disease. TCRdb re-called the multiplex PCR reads through MiXCR, storing one row per CDR3 protein. The top ten clones hold roughly 25% of a sample with 500,000 or so distinct CDR3 sequences, roughly 16% of them seen once. This sample also belongs to another study, concerning T cells in Graves' hyperthyroidism and ophthalmopathy.

Here the sequenced sample was peripheral blood mononuclear cells (PBMCs), taken at new diagnosis, from a patient treated with antithyroid drugs. Receptors were obtained from a woman aged 35-65 years with Graves disease. Each CDR3 is given with its conserved first and last residue. The D gene is left open where the match is weak. Size tells how often a clone was seen (once, few, many) or the class of an expanded clone, and some rows leave it out.

clone size	D gene	V gene	J gene	CDR3 protein	CDR3 DNA
many	TRBD2	TRBV11-2	TRBJ2-7	CASSLEEWGGAYEQYF	TGTGCCAGCAGCTTAGAAGAATGGGGGGGGGCCTACGAGCAGTACTTC
many	TRBD1	TRBV5-1	TRBJ1-1	CASSTPAGTGDRSEAFF	TGTGCCAGCAGCACACCGGCGGGGACAGGGGATCGGTCTGAAGCTTTCTTT
many	TRBD1	TRBV27	TRBJ1-5	CASSSITGTDRSRQPQHF	TGTGCCAGCAGTTCTATAACTGGGACAGATCGTTCGAGGCAGCCCCAGCATTTT
-	-	TRBV5-1	TRBJ2-5	CASSFRARGPGETQYF	TGCGCCAGCAGCTTTCGTGCCCGGGGGCCAGGGGAGACCCAGTACTTC
many	TRBD1	TRBV7-8	TRBJ2-7	CASSSRRDRGLYEQYF	TGTGCCAGCAGCTCCCGACGGGACAGGGGTCTCTACGAGCAGTACTTC
-	-	TRBV13	TRBJ1-2	CANHIKGASHGYTF	TGTGCCAACCATATTAAAGGGGCGTCTCATGGCTACACCTTC
few	TRBD2	TRBV12-3/TRBV12-4	TRBJ2-5	CASIRTSGGETQYF	TGTGCCAGCATCCGGACTAGCGGGGGAGAGACCCAGTACTTC
-	TRBD2	TRBV9	TRBJ2-2	CASSVGSSGAAGTGELFF	TGTGCCAGCAGCGTAGGGTCTAGCGGGGCCGCGGGGACCGGGGAGCTGTTTTTT
-	TRBD2	TRBV29-1	TRBJ2-3	CSVGGSGGSTDTQYF	TGCAGCGTTGGGGGGAGCGGGGGAAGCACAGATACGCAGTATTTT
-	-	TRBV9	TRBJ2-1	CASSVEAGRNEQFF	TGTGCCAGCAGCGTAGAGGCAGGACGCAATGAGCAGTTCTTC
few	TRBD2	TRBV10-1	TRBJ2-1	CASSEKLAGGKNEQFF	TGCGCCAGCAGTGAGAAACTAGCGGGGGGCAAAAATGAGCAGTTCTTC
few	-	TRBV6-2/TRBV6-3	TRBJ1-6	CASSESSSSYNSPLHF	TGTGCCAGCAGTGAATCGTCGAGCTCCTATAATTCACCCCTCCACTTT
many	-	TRBV11-3	TRBJ2-1	CASSNRGGSYNEQFF	TGTGCCAGCAGCAATAGGGGGGGCTCCTACAATGAGCAGTTCTTC
once	-	TRBV5-1	TRBJ1-2	CASSLEASGGYTF	TGCGCCAGCAGCTTGGAGGCTAGCGGGGGCTACACCTTC
few	TRBD1	TRBV12-5	TRBJ1-6	CASGPTGTGESPLHF	TGTGCTAGTGGTCCTACCGGGACAGGGGAATCACCCCTCCACTTT
-	-	TRBV7-9	TRBJ1-2	CASSSLEAGGYTF	TGTGCCAGCAGCTCCCTAGAAGCCGGAGGCTACACCTTC
many	-	TRBV25-1	TRBJ2-3	CASKDNTDTQYF	TGTGCCAGCAAGGATAACACAGATACGCAGTATTTT
many	-	TRBV20-1	TRBJ1-1	CSARGGGNTEAFF	TGCAGTGCTAGGGGAGGGGGGAACACTGAAGCTTTCTTT
few	TRBD2	TRBV12-3/TRBV12-4	TRBJ2-5	CASNPGGRETQYF	TGTGCCAGCAACCCGGGGGGGAGGGAGACCCAGTACTTC
-	-	TRBV19	TRBJ1-2	CASSIGDFNYGYTF	TGTGCCAGTAGTATTGGGGACTTTAACTATGGCTACACCTTC
few	-	TRBV5-1	TRBJ2-7	CASSSDAGSHYEQYF	TGCGCCAGCAGCTCGGATGCAGGGTCCCACTACGAGCAGTACTTC